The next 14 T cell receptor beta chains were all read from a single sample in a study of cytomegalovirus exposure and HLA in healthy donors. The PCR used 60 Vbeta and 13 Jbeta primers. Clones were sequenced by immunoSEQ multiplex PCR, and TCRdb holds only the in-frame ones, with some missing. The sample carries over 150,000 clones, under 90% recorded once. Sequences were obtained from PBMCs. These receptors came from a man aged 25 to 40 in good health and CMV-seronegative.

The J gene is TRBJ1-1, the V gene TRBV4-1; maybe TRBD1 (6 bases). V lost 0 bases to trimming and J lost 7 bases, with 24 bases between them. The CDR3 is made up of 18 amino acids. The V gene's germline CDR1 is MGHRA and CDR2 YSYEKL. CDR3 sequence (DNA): TGCGCCAGCAGCCAAGATAGGGGGACCAGGGTAATAAGACATGAAGCTTTCTTT. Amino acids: CASSQDRGTRVIRHEAFF.

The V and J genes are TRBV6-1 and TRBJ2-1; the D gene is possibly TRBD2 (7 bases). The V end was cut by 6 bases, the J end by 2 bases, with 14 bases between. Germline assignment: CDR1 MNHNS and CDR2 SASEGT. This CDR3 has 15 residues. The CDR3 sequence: CASSGTRGPYNEQFF. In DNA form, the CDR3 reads TGTGCCAGCAGCGGGACGCGGGGGCCCTACAATGAGCAGTTCTTC.

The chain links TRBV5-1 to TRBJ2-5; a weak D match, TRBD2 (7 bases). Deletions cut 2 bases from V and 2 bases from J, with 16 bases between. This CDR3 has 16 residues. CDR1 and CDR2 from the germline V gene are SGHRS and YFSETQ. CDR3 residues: CASSFGGGVGQETQYF. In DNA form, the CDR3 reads TGCGCCAGCAGCTTCGGCGGGGGCGTAGGGCAAGAGACCCAGTACTTC. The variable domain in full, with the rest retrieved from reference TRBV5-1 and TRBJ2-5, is KAGVTQTPRYLIKTRGQQVTLSCSPISGHRSVSWYQQTPGQGLQFLFEYFSETQRNKGNFPGRFSGRQFSNSRSEMNVSTLELGDSALYLCASSFGGGVGQETQYFGPGTRLLVL.

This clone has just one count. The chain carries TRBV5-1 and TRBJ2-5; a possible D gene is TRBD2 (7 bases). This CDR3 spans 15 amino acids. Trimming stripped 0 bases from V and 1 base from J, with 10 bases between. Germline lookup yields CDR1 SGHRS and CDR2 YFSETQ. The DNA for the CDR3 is TGCGCCAGCAGCTTGGAGGGGGGGTTCCAAGAGACCCAGTACTTC. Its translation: CASSLEGGFQETQYF.

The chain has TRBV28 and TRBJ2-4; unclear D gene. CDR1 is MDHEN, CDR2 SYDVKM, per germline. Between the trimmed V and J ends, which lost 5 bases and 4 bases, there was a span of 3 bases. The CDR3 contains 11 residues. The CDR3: CASSPKNIQYF. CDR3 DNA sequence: TGTGCCAGCAGTCCGAAAAACATTCAGTACTTC.

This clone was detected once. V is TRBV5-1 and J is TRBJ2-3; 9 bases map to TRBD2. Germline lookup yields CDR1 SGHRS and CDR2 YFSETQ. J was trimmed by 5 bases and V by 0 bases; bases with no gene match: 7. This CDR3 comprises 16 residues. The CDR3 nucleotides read TGCGCCAGCAGCTTGGTTTGGACTAGCGCCGAAGATACGCAGTATTTT. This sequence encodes CASSLVWTSAEDTQYF.

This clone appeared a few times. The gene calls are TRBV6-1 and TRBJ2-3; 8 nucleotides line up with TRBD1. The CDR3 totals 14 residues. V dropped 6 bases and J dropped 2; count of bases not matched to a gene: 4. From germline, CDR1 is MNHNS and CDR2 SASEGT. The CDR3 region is CASRPGQATDTQYF. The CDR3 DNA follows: TGTGCCAGCAGGCCGGGACAGGCCACAGATACGCAGTATTTT.

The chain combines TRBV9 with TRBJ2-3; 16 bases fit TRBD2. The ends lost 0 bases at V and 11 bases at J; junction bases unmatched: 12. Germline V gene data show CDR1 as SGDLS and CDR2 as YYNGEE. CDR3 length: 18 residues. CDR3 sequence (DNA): TGTGCCAGCAGCGTAGACCCGGGGACTAGCGGGGGGGAGTATGGGCAGTATTTT. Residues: CASSVDPGTSGGEYGQYF.

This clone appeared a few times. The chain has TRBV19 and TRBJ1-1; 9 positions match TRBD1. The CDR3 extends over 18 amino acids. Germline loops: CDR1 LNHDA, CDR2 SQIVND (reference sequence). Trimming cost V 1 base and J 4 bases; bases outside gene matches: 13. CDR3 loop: CASSIGIRTGDGGTEAFF. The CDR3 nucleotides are TGTGCCAGTAGTATAGGAATAAGGACAGGGGATGGTGGCACTGAAGCTTTCTTT.

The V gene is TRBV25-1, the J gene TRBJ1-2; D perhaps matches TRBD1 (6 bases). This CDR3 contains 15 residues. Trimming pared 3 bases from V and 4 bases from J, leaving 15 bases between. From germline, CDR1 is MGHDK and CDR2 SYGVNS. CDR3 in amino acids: CASSEVGAPRYGYTF. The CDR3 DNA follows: TGTGCCAGCAGTGAGGTGGGGGCCCCGCGCTATGGCTACACCTTC.

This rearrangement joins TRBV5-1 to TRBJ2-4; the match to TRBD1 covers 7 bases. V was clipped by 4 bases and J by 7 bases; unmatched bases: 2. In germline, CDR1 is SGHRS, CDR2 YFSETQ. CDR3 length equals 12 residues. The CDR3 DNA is TGCGCCAGCAGCCGGGACAGCAACATTCAGTACTTC. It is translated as CASSRDSNIQYF.

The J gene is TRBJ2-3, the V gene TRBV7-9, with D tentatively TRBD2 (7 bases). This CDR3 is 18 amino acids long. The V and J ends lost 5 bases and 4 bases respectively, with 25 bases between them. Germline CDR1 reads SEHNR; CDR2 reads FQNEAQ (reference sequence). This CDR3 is CASSPRGTNSRRPDTQYF. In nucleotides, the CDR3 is TGTGCCAGCAGCCCTAGGGGGACTAACTCACGTAGGCCAGATACGCAGTATTTT.

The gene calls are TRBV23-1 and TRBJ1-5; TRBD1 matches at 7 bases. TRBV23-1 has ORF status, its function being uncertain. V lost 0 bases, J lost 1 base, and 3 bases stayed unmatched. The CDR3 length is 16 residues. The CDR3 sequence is CASSQSRGQSNQPQHF. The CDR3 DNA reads TGCGCCAGCAGTCAATCGAGGGGGCAGAGCAATCAGCCCCAGCATTTT.

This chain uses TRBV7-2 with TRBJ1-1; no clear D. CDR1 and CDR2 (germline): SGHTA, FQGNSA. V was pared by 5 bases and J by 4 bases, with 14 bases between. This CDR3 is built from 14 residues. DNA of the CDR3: TGTGCCAGCAGCCCGGGTCACCGGGGCACTGAAGCTTTCTTT. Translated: CASSPGHRGTEAFF.